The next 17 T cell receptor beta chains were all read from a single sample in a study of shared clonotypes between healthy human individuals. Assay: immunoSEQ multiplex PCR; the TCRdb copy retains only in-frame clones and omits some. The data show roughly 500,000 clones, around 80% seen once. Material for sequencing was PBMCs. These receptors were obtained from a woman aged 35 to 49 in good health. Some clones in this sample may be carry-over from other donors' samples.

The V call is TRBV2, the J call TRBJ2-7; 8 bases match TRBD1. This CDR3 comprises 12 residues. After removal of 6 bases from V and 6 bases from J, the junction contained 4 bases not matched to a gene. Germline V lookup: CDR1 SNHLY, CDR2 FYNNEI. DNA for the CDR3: TGTGCCAGCAGCAAGACAGGGGTCGAGCAGTACTTC. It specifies CASSKTGVEQYF.

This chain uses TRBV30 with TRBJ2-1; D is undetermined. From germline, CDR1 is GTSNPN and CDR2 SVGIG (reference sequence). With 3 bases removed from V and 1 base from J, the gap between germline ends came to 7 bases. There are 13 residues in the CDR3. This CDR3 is CAWSGLSYNEQFF. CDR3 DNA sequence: TGTGCCTGGAGCGGTTTGTCCTACAATGAGCAGTTCTTC. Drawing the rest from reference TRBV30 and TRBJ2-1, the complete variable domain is SQTIHQWPATLVQPVGSPLSLECTVEGTSNPNLYWYRQAAGRGLQLLFYSVGIGQISSEVPQNLSASRPQDRQFILSSKKLLLSDSGFYLCAWSGLSYNEQFFGPGTRLTVL.

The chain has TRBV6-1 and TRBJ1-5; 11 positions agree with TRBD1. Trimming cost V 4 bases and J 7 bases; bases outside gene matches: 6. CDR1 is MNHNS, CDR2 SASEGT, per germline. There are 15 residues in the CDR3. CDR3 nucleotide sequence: TGTGCCAGCAGTGGTGGACAGGGGGCTTTCCAGCCCCAGCATTTT. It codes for CASSGGQGAFQPQHF.

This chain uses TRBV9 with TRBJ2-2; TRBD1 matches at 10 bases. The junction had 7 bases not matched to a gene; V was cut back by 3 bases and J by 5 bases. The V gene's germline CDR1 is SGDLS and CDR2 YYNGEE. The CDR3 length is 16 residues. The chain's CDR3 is CASSATGGGRTGELFF. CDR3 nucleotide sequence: TGTGCCAGCAGCGCGACAGGGGGCGGAAGGACCGGGGAGCTGTTTTTT. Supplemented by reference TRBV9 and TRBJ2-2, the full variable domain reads DSGVTQTPKHLITATGQRVTLRCSPRSGDLSVYWYQQSLDQGLQFLIQYYNGEERAKGNILERFSAQQFPDLHSELNLSSLELGDSALYFCASSATGGGRTGELFFGEGSRLTVL.

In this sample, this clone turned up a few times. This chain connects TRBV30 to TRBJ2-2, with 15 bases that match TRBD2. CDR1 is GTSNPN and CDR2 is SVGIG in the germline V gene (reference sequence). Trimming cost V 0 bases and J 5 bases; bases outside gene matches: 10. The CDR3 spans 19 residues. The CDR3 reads CAWSVTRTSGRASTGELFF. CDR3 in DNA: TGTGCCTGGAGTGTAACCCGGACTAGCGGGAGGGCCAGTACCGGGGAGCTGTTTTTT.

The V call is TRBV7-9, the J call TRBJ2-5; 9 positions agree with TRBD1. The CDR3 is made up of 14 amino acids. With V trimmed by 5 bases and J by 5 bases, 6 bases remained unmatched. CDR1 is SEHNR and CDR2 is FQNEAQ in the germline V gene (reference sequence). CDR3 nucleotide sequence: TGTGCCAGCAGCCAAGGGGACAGGGATGAGACCCAGTACTTC. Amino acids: CASSQGDRDETQYF.

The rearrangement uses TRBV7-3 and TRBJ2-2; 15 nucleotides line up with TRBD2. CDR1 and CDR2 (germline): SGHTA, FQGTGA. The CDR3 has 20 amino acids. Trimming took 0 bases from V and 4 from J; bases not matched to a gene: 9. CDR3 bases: TGTGCCAGCAGCTTAACTAGACCGGGACTAGCGGGAGGAGGCACCGGGGAGCTGTTTTTT. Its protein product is CASSLTRPGLAGGGTGELFF.

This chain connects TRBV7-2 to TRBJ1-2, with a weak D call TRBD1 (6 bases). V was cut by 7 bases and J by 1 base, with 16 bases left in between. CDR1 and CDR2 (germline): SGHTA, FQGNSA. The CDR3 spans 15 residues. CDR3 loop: CASTNRAGVNYGYTF. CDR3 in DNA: TGTGCCAGCACCAACCGGGCAGGGGTTAACTATGGCTACACCTTC. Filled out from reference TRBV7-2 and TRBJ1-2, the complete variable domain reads GAGVSQSPSNKVTEKGKDVELRCDPISGHTALYWYRQSLGQGLEFLIYFQGNSAPDKSGLPSDRFSAERTGGSVSTLTIQRTQQEDSAVYLCASTNRAGVNYGYTFGSGTRLTVV.

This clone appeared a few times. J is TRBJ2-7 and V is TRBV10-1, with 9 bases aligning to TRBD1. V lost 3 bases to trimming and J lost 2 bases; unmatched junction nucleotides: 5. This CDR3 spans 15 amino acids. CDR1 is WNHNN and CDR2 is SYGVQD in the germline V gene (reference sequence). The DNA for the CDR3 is TGCGCCAGCAGTGACTTCGGACAGGGGACCTACGAGCAGTACTTC. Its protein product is CASSDFGQGTYEQYF.

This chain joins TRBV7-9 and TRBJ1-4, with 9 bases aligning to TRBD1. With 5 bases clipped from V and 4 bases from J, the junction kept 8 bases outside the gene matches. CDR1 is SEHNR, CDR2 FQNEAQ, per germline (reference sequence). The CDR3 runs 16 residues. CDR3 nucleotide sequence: TGTGCCAGCAGCCCGCCTCCGGGACAGGGTAATGAAAAACTGTTTTTT. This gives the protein CASSPPPGQGNEKLFF.

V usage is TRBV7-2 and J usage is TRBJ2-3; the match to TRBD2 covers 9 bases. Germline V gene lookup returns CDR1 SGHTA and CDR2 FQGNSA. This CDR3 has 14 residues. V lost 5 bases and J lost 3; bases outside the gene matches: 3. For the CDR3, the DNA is TGTGCCAGCAGCGTTAGCGGGAGAACAGATACGCAGTATTTT. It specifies CASSVSGRTDTQYF.

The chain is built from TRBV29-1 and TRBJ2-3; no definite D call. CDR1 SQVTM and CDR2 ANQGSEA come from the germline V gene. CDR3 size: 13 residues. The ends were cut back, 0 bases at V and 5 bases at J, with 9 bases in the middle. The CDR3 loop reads CSVEEVSGDTQYF. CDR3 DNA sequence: TGCAGCGTTGAAGAGGTTTCCGGAGATACGCAGTATTTT.

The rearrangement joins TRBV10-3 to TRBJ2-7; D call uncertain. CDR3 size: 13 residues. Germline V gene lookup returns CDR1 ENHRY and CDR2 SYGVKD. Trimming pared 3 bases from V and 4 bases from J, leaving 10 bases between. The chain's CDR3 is CAISDNSAYEQYF. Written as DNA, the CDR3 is TGTGCCATCAGTGACAACTCAGCGTACGAGCAGTACTTC.

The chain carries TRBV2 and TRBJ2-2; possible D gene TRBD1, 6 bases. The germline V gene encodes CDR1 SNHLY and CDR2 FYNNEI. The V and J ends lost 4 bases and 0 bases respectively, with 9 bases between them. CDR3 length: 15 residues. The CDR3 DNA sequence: TGTGCCAGCAGTGGAGACAGGACGAACACCGGGGAGCTGTTTTTT. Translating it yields CASSGDRTNTGELFF.

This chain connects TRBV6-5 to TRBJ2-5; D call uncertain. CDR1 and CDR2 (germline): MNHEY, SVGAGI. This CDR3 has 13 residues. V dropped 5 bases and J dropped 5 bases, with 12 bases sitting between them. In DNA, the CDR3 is TGTGCCAGCAGTGCCCCGGGTGAGGAGACCCAGTACTTC. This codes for CASSAPGEETQYF.

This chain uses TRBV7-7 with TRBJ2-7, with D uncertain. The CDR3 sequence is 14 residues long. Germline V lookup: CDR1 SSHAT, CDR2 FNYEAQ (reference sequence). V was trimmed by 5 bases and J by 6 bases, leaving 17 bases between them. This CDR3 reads CASSPAYASGEQYF. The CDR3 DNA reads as TGTGCCAGCAGCCCGGCTTACGCCTCGGGCGAGCAGTACTTC.

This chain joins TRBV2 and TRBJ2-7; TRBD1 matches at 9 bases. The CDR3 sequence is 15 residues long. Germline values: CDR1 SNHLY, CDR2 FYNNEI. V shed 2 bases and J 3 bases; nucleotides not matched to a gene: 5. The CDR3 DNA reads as TGTGCCAGCAGTGAAATGGGACAGGGCTTCTACGAGCAGTACTTC. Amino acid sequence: CASSEMGQGFYEQYF.